This T cell receptor beta chain was observed in a study of T cells in Graves' hyperthyroidism and ophthalmopathy. CDR1 and CDR2 (germline): SGHAT, FQNNGV. There are 15 residues in the CDR3. Trimming cost V 1 base and J 6 bases; bases outside gene matches: 7. What was amplified from RNA transcripts were TCR beta CDR3 regions. TCR CDR3 underwent first-round RT-PCR with the HTBI primer set. TCRdb recomputed calls from the multiplex PCR reads with MiXCR, one row per CDR3 protein. The sample consists of hundreds of thousands of distinct CDR3 sequences, approximately 13% of them appearing once. This clonotype has at least ten counts. What it recognizes is unknown. Study-level results: Most clonotypes expanded in thyroid above 0.001 were likewise present in blood.

Calling Graves' hyperthyroidism stable meant ophthalmopathy did not progress within 18 months. Subjects aged 18 to 65 presented with newly diagnosed hyperthyroidism of less than 2 months' duration. The source of the PBMCs was roughly 10 ml of fresh peripheral blood. The sequence was collected from a woman between 18 and 30 years old with Graves' hyperthyroidism. The sample taken for sequencing was blood. This chain uses TRBV11-2 with TRBJ1-1; 8 bases match TRBD1. This chain's CDR3 is CASSLGRQGLAEAFF. The CDR3 nucleotides are TGTGCCAGCAGCTTAGGCCGACAGGGGTTAGCTGAAGCTTTCTTT.